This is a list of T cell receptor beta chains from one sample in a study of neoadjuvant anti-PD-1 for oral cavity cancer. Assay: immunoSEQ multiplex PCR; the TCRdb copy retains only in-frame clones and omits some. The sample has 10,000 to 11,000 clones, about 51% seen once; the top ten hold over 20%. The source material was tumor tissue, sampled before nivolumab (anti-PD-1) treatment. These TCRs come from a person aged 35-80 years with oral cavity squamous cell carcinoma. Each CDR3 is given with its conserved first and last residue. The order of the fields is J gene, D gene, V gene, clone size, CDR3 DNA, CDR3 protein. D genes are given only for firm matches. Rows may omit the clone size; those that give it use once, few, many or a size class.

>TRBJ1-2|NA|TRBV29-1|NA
TGCAGCGTTGAATGGAGCACACTCTATGGCTACACCTTC
CSVEWSTLYGYTF
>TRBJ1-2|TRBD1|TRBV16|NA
TGTGCCAGCAGCCAAGGGACAGGGGGCGCCGACGGCTATGGCTACACCTTC
CASSQGTGGADGYGYTF
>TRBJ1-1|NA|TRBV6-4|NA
TGTGCCAGCAGTTACTGGGTAGACACTGAAGCTTTCTTT
CASSYWVDTEAFF
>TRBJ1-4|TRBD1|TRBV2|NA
TGTGCCAGCAGTGAGAACAGGGGCCTTAATGAAAAACTGTTTTTT
CASSENRGLNEKLFF
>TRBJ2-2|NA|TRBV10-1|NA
TGCGCCAGCAGTGCCCCTCCGGATGGCAGGGGGAACACCGGGGAGCTGTTTTTT
CASSAPPDGRGNTGELFF
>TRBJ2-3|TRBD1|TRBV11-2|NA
TGTGCCAGCAGCTTAGCGGGACAGGGCGGCGTGGATACGCAGTATTTT
CASSLAGQGGVDTQYF
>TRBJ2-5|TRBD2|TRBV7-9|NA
TGTGCCAGCCGGAAAGCGGGGGGTCGGGTCCAAGAGACCCAGTACTTC
CASRKAGGRVQETQYF
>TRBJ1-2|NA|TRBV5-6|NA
TGTGCCAGCAGCTTGGTCTCGGCAGGTTCCTATGGCTACACCTTC
CASSLVSAGSYGYTF
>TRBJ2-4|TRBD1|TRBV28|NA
TGTGCCAGCAGCTTGCGAACAGGGGTCAAAAACATTCAGTACTTC
CASSLRTGVKNIQYF
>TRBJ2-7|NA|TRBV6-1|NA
TGTGCCAGCACCTCGTCGAAAAGGGACGAGCAGTACTTC
CASTSSKRDEQYF
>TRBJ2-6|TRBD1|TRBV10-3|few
TGTGCCATCAGTCCGGACAGGGAAGTTGTTGTCCTGACTTTC
CAISPDREVVVLTF
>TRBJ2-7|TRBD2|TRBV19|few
TGTGCCAGTAGTCCGACTAGCGTGTCCTACGAGCAGTACTTC
CASSPTSVSYEQYF
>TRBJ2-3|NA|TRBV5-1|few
TGCGCCAGCAGCTTGGAGGGACACATCACAGATACGCAGTATTTT
CASSLEGHITDTQYF
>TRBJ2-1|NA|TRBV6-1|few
TGTGCCAGCAGTGAAGCGGGGGACTTCTGGGATGAGCAGTTCTTC
CASSEAGDFWDEQFF
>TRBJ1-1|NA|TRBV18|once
TGTGCCAGCTCACCGGTCCGGGACACTGAAGCTTTCTTT
CASSPVRDTEAFF
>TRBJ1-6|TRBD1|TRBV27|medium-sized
TGTGCCAGCAGTTTATCGGGACAGGGGTATTCACCCCTCCACTTT
CASSLSGQGYSPLHF
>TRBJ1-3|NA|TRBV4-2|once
TGTGCCAGCAGCCAAGGACAGCGAAACACCATATATTTT
CASSQGQRNTIYF
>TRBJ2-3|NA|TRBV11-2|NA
TGTGCCAGTAGCGAGAGGGTAGGGGGGGAACTAAGCACAGATACGCAGTATTTT
CASSERVGGELSTDTQYF
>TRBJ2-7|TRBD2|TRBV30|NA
TGTGCCCGTGGGGGGGTGGGCGAGCAGTACTTC
CARGGVGEQYF
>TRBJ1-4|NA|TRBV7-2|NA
TGTGCCAGCAGCTTTTCAGAAGGGCGGGATGAAAAACTGTTTTTT
CASSFSEGRDEKLFF
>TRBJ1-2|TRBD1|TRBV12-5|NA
TGTGCTAGTGGTTTGTCCGGGACAGGGGGATATGGCTACACCTTC
CASGLSGTGGYGYTF
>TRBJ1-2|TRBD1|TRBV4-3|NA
TGCGCCAGCAGCCGGGACTTGACAGGGAATGCCTATGGCTACACCTTC
CASSRDLTGNAYGYTF
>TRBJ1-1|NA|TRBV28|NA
TGTGCCAGCAGTTTATGGGATGTAATCAACACTGAAGCTTTCTTT
CASSLWDVINTEAFF
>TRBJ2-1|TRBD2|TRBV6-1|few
TGTGCCAGCAGTGAACTAGCGGGGGGGTACAATGAGCAGTTCTTC
CASSELAGGYNEQFF
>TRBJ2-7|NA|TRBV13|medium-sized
TGTGCCAGCAGCGAGTTCCCTACTTCCTACGAGCAGTACTTC
CASSEFPTSYEQYF
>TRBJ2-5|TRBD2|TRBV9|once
TGTGCCAGCAGCGTAGGAGCTAGCGGGGGGCGAGAGACCCAGTACTTC
CASSVGASGGRETQYF
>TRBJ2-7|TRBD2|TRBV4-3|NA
TGCGCCAGCAGCCAAGGCCTCGGGGGGGCCTACGAGCAGTACTTC
CASSQGLGGAYEQYF
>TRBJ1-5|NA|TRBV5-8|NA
TGTGCCAGCAGCTTGCTATCTCGCAATCAGCCCCAGCATTTT
CASSLLSRNQPQHF
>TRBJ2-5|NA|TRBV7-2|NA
TGTGCCAGCAGCTTAGCCGGGCAGTCCCAAGAGACCCAGTACTTC
CASSLAGQSQETQYF
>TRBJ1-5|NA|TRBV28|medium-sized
TGTGCCAGCAGTTTACTCTCCAGGGCTCAGCCCCAGCATTTT
CASSLLSRAQPQHF
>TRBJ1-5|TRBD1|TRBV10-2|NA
TGCGCCAGCAGTGAGACAGCCAGGGGGGCGGGGCAGCCCCAGCATTTT
CASSETARGAGQPQHF
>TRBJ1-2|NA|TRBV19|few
TGTGCCAGTAGTGCCCCTGGCGGGGGCCCCTATGGCTACACCTTC
CASSAPGGGPYGYTF